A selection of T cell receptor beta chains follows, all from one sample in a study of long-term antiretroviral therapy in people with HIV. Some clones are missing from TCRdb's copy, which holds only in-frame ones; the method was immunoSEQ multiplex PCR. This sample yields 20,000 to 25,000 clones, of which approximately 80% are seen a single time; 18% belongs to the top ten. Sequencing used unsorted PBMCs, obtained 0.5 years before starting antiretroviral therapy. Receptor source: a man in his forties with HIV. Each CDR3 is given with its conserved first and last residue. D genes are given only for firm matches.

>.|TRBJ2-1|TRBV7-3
CASSLVGSYNEQFF
TGTGCCAGCAGCTTAGTAGGCTCCTACAATGAGCAGTTCTTC
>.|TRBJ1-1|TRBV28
CASSLFGGSNTEAFF
TGTGCCAGCAGTTTATTTGGGGGATCGAACACTGAAGCTTTCTTT
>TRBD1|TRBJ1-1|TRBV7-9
CASSLGGGQGAVNTEAFF
TGTGCCAGCAGCTTAGGAGGAGGGCAGGGGGCGGTGAACACTGAAGCTTTCTTT
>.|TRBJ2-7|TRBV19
CASSIVGTGSYEQYF
TGTGCCAGTAGTATAGTGGGGACTGGTTCCTACGAGCAGTACTTC
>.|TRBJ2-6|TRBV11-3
CASSFLGAGANVLTF
TGTGCCAGCAGCTTTCTAGGGGCTGGGGCCAACGTCCTGACTTTC
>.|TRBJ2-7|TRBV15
CATATQGHEQYF
TGTGCCACCGCAACCCAGGGCCACGAGCAGTACTTC
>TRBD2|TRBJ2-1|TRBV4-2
CASSPLGVAGGHNEQFF
TGTGCCAGCAGCCCCTTGGGTGTAGCGGGGGGGCACAATGAGCAGTTCTTC
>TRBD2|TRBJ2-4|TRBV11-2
CASSLSWAGEAKNIQYF
TGTGCCAGCAGCCTAAGTTGGGCGGGGGAAGCCAAAAACATTCAGTACTTC
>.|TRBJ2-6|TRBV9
CASSVAGAGANVLTF
TGTGCCAGCAGCGTAGCAGGGGCTGGGGCCAACGTCCTGACTTTC
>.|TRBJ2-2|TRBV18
CASSTPGGRTGELFF
TGTGCCAGCTCAACCCCGGGGGGCCGGACCGGGGAGCTGTTTTTT